This T cell receptor (beta chain) was observed in a study of siplizumab effects on memory and regulatory T cells. The assay looked at around 100,000 TCR templates in each sample. Clones were read by immunoSEQ multiplex PCR, and TCRdb kept only the in-frame ones, dropping some. This sample has roughly 82,000 clones, with approximately 88% found just once. The clonotype originates from a human donor in good health. Sequencing was done on a sample of Tregs sorted from blood.

The CDR3 region is CASSSSTGTALYNEQFF. The CDR3 DNA follows: TGTGCCAGCAGTTCATCCACCGGGACAGCACTTTACAATGAGCAGTTCTTC. V usage is TRBV28 and J usage is TRBJ2-1; the match to TRBD1 covers 7 bases. Germline V lookup: CDR1 MDHEN, CDR2 SYDVKM. This CDR3 has 17 residues. Trimming took 4 bases from V and 4 from J; bases not matched to a gene: 13.